This TCR beta chain is from a study of beta chain features in type 1 diabetes (dated by TCRdb to 2016 to 2018). Regarding the complete study: No differences in mean age, gender distribution, total cell number or subset yield were found between patients and healthy donors. Across all samples, almost 110 million sorted cells were examined, and cell number per subset correlated strongly with RNA yield. The study compared the TCRB repertoires of sorted circulating CD4+ T cell subsets in recently diagnosed type 1 diabetes patients with those in matched healthy donors. Regulatory and stem cell-like memory subsets were obtained from only 8 patients and roughly 8 healthy donors, while naive and central memory subsets were obtained from all 30 or so donors. Here is what the overall study found, with its caveats: Sequencing cDNA rather than genomic DNA could over-represent highly expressing activated cells, although activation and CD3 levels did not differ between groups. In all four CD4+ subsets, TCRB CDR3 length was moderately but significantly shorter in type 1 diabetes patients. HLA sub-analyses involved small numbers of individuals, so any influence of HLA type on TCRB rearrangement remained unresolved. The naive, central memory and regulatory TCRB repertoires appeared to resemble one another more closely among patients than among healthy donors. PCR may preferentially amplify shorter templates, but because patient and control samples were amplified and corrected together, any resulting skew would affect both groups equally. Fewer insertions and more nucleotide deletions at VDJ recombination sites were observed in patients with type 1 diabetes, implying thymic rearrangement abnormalities.

Comments on this clone: Its cognate antigen has yet to be identified. No base qualities exist here, and no much larger clone lies one base off it.

A single peripheral blood draw of approximately 120 mL on average was collected from each donor into heparinised tubes. A BD FACSAria II and a panel including CD45RO, CCR7, CD25, CD127, CD95 and CD27 were used to sort naive, central memory, regulatory and stem cell-like memory CD4+ T cells. All sorted populations exceeded 98% purity. PBMCs were isolated immediately by Lymphoprep density gradient centrifugation and stained directly without culture. So that batch effects would be minimized, each experiment stained and sorted samples in pairs, pairing one healthy donor with one patient. V lost 5 bases and J lost 7 bases, and the count of bases not matched to a germline gene is 7. The CDR3 contains 15 residues, cysteine and phenylalanine counted. CDR3 DNA only is kept here, 45 bases in frame from base 1. CDR1 and CDR2 were assigned from the germline V gene as MDHEN and SYDVKM. The entire amount of isolated RNA was reverse transcribed using the High Capacity cDNA Reverse Transcription Kit, so the sequenced TCRB transcripts were expressed ones. Deep immunoSEQ sequencing was applied to naive, central memory and regulatory T cell samples, giving an average of roughly 3.6 million total reads per sample. Sorted cells were lysed in RLT buffer, and RNA was extracted using DNase-treated RNeasy Micro or Mini kits according to cell number. Each cell subset was processed on its own to prevent cross-contamination, while patient and healthy donor samples were processed together. Using the immunoSEQ multiplex PCR, TCRB sequences were amplified from cDNA into 87-bp fragments spanning the CDR3 region. Sequencing of the amplicons was done on the Illumina HiSeq platform. Turning to the authors' computational methods: PCR bias was corrected computationally using synthetic template baselines, and reads within Hamming distance 2 were collapsed, with unmergeable singletons discarded. Reads were aligned against IMGT to assign V, D and J genes, CDR3 length and insertions or deletions at six rearrangement sites. Within each subset, clonotype counts were normalized to sorted cell number, after which true diversity and Gini coefficients were computed with the tcR R package. Repertoire sharing was quantified using the overlap coefficient calculated on TCRB nucleotide sequences. Here the immuneACCESS table is served through TCRdb, limited to in-frame sequences with V and J called. Missing clones are a known gap in these copies; in checked studies unresolved V genes cover under half, and the rest lacks a known reason. V, J and clone size were drawn from that table, and D and trimming were deduced from the DNA. The sample contains about 120,000 clones, roughly 15% of them found a single time. The ten largest clones add up to roughly 2.5% of the sample.

The origin of this receptor is a young man with type 1 diabetes. The sequenced material came from central memory CD4+ T cells from blood. Here the chain combines TRBV28 and TRBJ1-4, with 10 central nucleotides matching TRBD1. The CDR3 in this case is CASSGQGVEGEKLFF. The base sequence is TGTGCCAGCAGTGGACAGGGGGTAGAGGGTGAAAAACTGTTTTTT.